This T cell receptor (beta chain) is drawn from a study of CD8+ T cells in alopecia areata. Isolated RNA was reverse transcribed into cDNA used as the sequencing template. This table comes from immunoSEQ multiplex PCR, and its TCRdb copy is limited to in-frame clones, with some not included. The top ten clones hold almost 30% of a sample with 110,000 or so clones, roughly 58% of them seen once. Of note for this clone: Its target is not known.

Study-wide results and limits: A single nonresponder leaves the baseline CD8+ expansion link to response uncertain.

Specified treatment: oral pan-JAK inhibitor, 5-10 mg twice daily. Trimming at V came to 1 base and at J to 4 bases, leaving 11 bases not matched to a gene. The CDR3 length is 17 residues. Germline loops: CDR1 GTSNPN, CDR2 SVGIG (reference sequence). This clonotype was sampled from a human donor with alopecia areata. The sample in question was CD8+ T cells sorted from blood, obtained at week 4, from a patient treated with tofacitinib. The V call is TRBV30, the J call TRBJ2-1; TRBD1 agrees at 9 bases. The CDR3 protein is CAWSGNTRDREYNEQFF. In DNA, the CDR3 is TGTGCCTGGAGTGGAAACACCCGGGACAGGGAATACAATGAGCAGTTCTTC. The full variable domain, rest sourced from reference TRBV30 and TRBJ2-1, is SQTIHQWPATLVQPVGSPLSLECTVEGTSNPNLYWYRQAAGRGLQLLFYSVGIGQISSEVPQNLSASRPQDRQFILSSKKLLLSDSGFYLCAWSGNTRDREYNEQFFGPGTRLTVL.